This TCR beta chain was recovered during a study of blood T cell repertoires in COVID-19. Repertoires were generated with immunoSEQ multiplex PCR, while TCRdb's copy carries only in-frame clones and drops some. The table includes a few hundred thousand clones, 70% to 90% detected once. Germline V CDR1 and CDR2: SEHNR, FQNEAQ (reference sequence). The CDR3 has 15 residues. Unmatched junction bases numbered 5, after V lost 2 bases and J lost 3 bases. Input material: peripheral blood. V usage is TRBV7-9 and J usage is TRBJ1-2; 8 bases align to TRBD1. This sequence was found in a woman aged 45-60 years who had recovered from COVID-19. CDR3 in amino acids: CASSLRQGRDYGYTF. CDR3 DNA: TGTGCCAGCAGCTTACGACAGGGGAGGGACTATGGCTACACCTTC.